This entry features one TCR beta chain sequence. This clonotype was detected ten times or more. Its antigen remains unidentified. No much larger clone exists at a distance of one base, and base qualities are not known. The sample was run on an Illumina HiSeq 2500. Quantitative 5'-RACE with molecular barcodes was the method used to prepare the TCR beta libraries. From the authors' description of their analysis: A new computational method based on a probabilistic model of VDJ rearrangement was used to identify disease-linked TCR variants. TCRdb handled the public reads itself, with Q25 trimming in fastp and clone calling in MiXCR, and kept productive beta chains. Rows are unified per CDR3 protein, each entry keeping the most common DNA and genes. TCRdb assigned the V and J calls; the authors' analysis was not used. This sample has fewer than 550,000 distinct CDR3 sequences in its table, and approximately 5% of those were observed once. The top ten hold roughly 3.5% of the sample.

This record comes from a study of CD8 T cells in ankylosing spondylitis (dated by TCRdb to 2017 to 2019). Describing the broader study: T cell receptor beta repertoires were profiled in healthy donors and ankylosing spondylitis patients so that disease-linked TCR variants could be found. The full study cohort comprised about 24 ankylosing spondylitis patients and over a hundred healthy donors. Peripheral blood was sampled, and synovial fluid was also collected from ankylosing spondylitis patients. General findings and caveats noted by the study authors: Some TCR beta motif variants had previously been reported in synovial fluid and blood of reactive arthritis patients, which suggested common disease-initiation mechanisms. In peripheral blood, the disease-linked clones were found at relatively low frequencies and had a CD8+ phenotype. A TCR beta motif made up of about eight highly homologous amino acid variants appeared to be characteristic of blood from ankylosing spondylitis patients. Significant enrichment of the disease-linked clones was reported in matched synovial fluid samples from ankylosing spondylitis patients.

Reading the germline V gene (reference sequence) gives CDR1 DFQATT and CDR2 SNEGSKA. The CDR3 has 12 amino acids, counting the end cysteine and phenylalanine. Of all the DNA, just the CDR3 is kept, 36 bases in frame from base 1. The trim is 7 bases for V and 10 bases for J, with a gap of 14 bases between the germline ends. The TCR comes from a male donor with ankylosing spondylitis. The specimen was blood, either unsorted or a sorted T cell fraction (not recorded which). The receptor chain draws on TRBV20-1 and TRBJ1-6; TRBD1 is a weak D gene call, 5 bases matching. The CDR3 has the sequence CSGGTPRSPLHF. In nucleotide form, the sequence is TGCAGTGGCGGGACTCCTAGATCACCCCTCCACTTT.